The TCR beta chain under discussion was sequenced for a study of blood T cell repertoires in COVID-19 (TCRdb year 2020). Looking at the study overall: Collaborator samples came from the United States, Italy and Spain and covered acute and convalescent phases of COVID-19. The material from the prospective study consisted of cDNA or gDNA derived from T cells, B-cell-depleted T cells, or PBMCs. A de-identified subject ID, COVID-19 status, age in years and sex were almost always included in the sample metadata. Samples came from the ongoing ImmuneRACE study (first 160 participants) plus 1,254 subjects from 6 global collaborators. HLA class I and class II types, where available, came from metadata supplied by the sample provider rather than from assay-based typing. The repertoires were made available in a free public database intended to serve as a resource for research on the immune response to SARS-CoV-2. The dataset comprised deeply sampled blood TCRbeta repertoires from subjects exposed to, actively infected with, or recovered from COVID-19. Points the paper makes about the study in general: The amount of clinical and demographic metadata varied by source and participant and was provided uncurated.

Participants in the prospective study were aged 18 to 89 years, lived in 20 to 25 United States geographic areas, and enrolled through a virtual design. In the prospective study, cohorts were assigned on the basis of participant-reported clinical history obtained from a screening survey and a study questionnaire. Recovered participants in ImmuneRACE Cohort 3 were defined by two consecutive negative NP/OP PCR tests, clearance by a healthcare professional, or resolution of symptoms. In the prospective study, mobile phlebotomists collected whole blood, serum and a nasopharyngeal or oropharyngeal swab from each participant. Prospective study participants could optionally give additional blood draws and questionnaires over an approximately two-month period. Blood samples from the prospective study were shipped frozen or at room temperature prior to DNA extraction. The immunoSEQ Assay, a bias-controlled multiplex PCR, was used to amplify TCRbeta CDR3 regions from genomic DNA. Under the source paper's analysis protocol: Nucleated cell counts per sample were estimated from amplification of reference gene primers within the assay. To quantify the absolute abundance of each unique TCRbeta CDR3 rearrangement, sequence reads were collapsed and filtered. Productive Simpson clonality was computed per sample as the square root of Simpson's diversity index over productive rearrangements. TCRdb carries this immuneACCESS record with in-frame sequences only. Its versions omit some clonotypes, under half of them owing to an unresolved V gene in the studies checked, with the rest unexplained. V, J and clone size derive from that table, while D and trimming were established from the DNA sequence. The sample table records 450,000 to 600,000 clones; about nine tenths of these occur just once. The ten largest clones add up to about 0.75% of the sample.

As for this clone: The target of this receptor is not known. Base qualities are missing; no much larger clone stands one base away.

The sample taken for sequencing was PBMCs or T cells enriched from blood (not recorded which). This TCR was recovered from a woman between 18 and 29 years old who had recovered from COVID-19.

This receptor carries the CDR3 CASSPEGRGEELFF. Here is the DNA: TGTGCCAGCAGCCCGGAGGGGCGTGGCGAGGAGCTGTTTTTT. The rearranged segments are TRBV3-1 (or the pseudogene TRBV3-2) and TRBJ2-2; TRBD2 is a weak D gene call, 6 bases matching. The CDR3 starts with the cysteine, ends with the phenylalanine, and has 14 residues. Only the CDR3 part of the read is kept: 42 bases, read in frame from the first base. The V and J ends are trimmed by 4 bases and 10 bases, leaving 16 bases between them. Taken from the germline V gene (reference sequence), the CDR1 and CDR2 loops are LGHDT and YNNKEL.